Listed below are T cell receptor beta chains from one sample, sequenced in a study of shared clonotypes between healthy human individuals. Profiling relied on immunoSEQ multiplex PCR, and the TCRdb table lists in-frame clones only, not all of them. This sample has about 480,000 clones, with 60% to 85% found just once. The sequenced material came from PBMCs. These receptor sequences come from a woman aged 40 to 50 in good health. Some clones in this sample may be carry-over from other donors' samples. Each CDR3 is given with its conserved first and last residue. A D gene is named only where the DNA matches it firmly. The size entry is marked missing in some rows and otherwise reads once, few, many or a size class.

>TRBJ1-1|NA|TRBV6-1|TRBD1
TGTGCCAGCAGTGAACCCGGACAGGGCCCAATTGAAGCTTTCTTT
CASSEPGQGPIEAFF
>TRBJ2-3|NA|TRBV2|NA
TGTGCCAGCAATCCTGGGCGGGGTAGCACAGATACGCAGTATTTT
CASNPGRGSTDTQYF
>TRBJ2-7|NA|TRBV5-1|NA
TGCGCCAGCAGCTTGGAGGCAGGGGAGGCCTACGAGCAGTACTTC
CASSLEAGEAYEQYF
>TRBJ1-3|NA|TRBV5-5|TRBD1
TGTGCCAGCAGCTACGGGACAGTCGGAAACACCATATATTTT
CASSYGTVGNTIYF
>TRBJ1-1|NA|TRBV5-1|TRBD1
TGCGCCAGCGGACAGGGGATGAACACTGAAGCTTTCTTT
CASGQGMNTEAFF
>TRBJ1-5|few|TRBV6-1|TRBD1
TGTGCCAGCAGTGTCTCGACAGGGGGGCGTCAGCCCCAGCATTTT
CASSVSTGGRQPQHF
>TRBJ1-2|NA|TRBV14|NA
TGTGCCAGCAGCCAAGATTTTGACTACACCTTC
CASSQDFDYTF
>TRBJ2-7|NA|TRBV5-1|NA
TGCGCCAGCAGCTTGGTAGGGAGCTCCTACGAGCAGTACTTC
CASSLVGSSYEQYF
>TRBJ1-1|NA|TRBV7-2|TRBD1
TGTGCCAGCAGCCAGACAGGGGGCACTGAAGCTTTCTTT
CASSQTGGTEAFF
>TRBJ1-4|NA|TRBV28|NA
TGTGCCAGCAGCCAACCTTCGGGTGAAAAACTGTTTTTT
CASSQPSGEKLFF
>TRBJ2-7|once|TRBV9|NA
TGTGCCAGCAGCGTAGACGGTTCCCTAGCCTACGAGCAGTACTTC
CASSVDGSLAYEQYF
>TRBJ1-3|NA|TRBV28|NA
TGTGCCAGCAGTCCATTTACAGGAGGGACTGGAAACACCATATATTTT
CASSPFTGGTGNTIYF
>TRBJ2-3|NA|TRBV7-7|NA
TGTGCCAGCAGCCCCCAGGTGGGCGCTAGCACAGATACGCAGTATTTT
CASSPQVGASTDTQYF
>TRBJ1-1|NA|TRBV29-1|NA
TGCAGCCCTCAGGGTCCGGCTGAAGCTTTCTTT
CSPQGPAEAFF
>TRBJ2-5|NA|TRBV11-2|NA
TGTGCCAGCAGCTTAGATCCAGGCAGGGAAGAGACCCAGTACTTC
CASSLDPGREETQYF
>TRBJ2-7|NA|TRBV28|NA
TGTGCCAGCAGTTTAGGGTCCGCCTACGAGCAGTACTTC
CASSLGSAYEQYF
>TRBJ2-5|NA|TRBV5-1|TRBD1
TGCGCCAGCAGCCTACTGACAGGGGACGAGACCCAGTACTTC
CASSLLTGDETQYF
>TRBJ1-2|NA|TRBV5-1|NA
TGCGCCAGCAGGCCACCCTCTACAGGGAATAACTATGGCTACACCTTC
CASRPPSTGNNYGYTF
>TRBJ2-7|NA|TRBV6-6|TRBD1
TGTGCCAGCAGTTACTCGGACAGGGATCTGGAGCAGTACTTC
CASSYSDRDLEQYF
>TRBJ1-1|NA|TRBV5-8|TRBD1
TGTGCCAGCAGCGTTGACAGGGCCGCTTTCTTT
CASSVDRAAFF
>TRBJ2-1|NA|TRBV27|TRBD1
TGTGCCAGCAGTATATCCCGGGACAGGTACAATGAGCAGTTCTTC
CASSISRDRYNEQFF
>TRBJ2-1|NA|TRBV7-9|NA
TGTGCCAGCAGCTCCCCTTGGCGCCGAACGGATGAGCAGTTCTTC
CASSSPWRRTDEQFF
>TRBJ1-5|NA|TRBV5-1|NA
TGCGCCAGCAGCTCCGGGGCAGAAGGCAATCAGCCCCAGCATTTT
CASSSGAEGNQPQHF
>TRBJ2-3|NA|TRBV19|TRBD2
TGTGCCAGCGACACGGGGGGACTAGCGGGAGGAGGCACAGATACGCAGTATTTT
CASDTGGLAGGGTDTQYF
>TRBJ1-4|NA|TRBV27|NA
TGTGCCAGCAGTTTTGCGGGGAGGGGTGAAAAACTGTTTTTT
CASSFAGRGEKLFF
>TRBJ2-3|NA|TRBV29-1|TRBD1
TGCAGCGTTGGACAGGGTTGGGACACAGATACGCAGTATTTT
CSVGQGWDTDTQYF
>TRBJ1-1|few|TRBV18|NA
TGTGCCAGCTCACCACGGACAGAAGGGAACACTGAAGCTTTCTTT
CASSPRTEGNTEAFF
>TRBJ2-7|NA|TRBV2|NA
TGTGCCAGCAGTGAAGCGCTGGGCAGGGAGCAGTACTTC
CASSEALGREQYF
>TRBJ1-2|NA|TRBV29-1|NA
TGCAGCGTTGAGGTATCTAACTATGGCTACACCTTC
CSVEVSNYGYTF
>TRBJ2-7|few|TRBV9|TRBD2
TGTGCCAGCAGCGTAGCCCTAGCGGACTCCTACGAGCAGTACTTC
CASSVALADSYEQYF
>TRBJ2-7|NA|TRBV5-1|NA
TGCGCCAGCAGCTTGGTCGCCCCAGGGGGGATAGGGGCCGACTACGAGCAGTACTTC
CASSLVAPGGIGADYEQYF
>TRBJ2-7|NA|TRBV6-1|TRBD2
TGTGCCAGCAGTGAAGGGCCTAGCGGGAATACCTACGAGCAGTACTTC
CASSEGPSGNTYEQYF